This T cell receptor beta chain was identified in a study of blood T cell repertoires in COVID-19. The wider study: T cells, B-cell-depleted T cells, or PBMCs provided the cDNA or gDNA that served as material.

The cohort comprised adults aged about 18 to 90 years residing in about 25 US areas. Researchers sorted participants into cohorts using their self-reported clinical history. Resolution of symptoms, clearance, or two negative PCRs was present in recovered Cohort 3 donors. Here immunoSEQ multiplex PCR was the method, and the copy in TCRdb shows in-frame clones only, minus some. The data hold some 350,000 clones, with about 87% observed a single time. This CDR3 contains 17 residues. V gave up 4 bases and J gave up 5 bases, with 21 bases separating them. Germline values: CDR1 MNHEY, CDR2 SMNVEV (reference sequence).

The J gene is TRBJ2-1, the V gene TRBV27, with D tentatively TRBD1 (5 bases). The sequenced sample was PBMCs or T cells enriched from blood (not recorded which). The TCR sequence derives from a man under 40 who had recovered from COVID-19. The CDR3 region has the DNA TGTGCCAGCAGTTCCCTTTCACGCCCCCAGGGTCACAATGAGCAGTTCTTC. Its translation: CASSSLSRPQGHNEQFF.